This TCR beta chain appears in the sequencing data of a study of early T cells in non-severe SARS-CoV-2 infection. Background on the study: Sequencing of unsorted whole blood was done on bulk RNA, leaving chains unpaired. Study findings and constraints: VDJdb-based annotation leaned toward anti-spike CD8 responses and missed private and CD4 specificities.

The protocol attached unique molecular identifiers to individual cDNA molecules. Via MiXCR, TCRdb re-called the 5' RACE reads, giving one row per CDR3 protein. The sample shows around 30,000 distinct CDR3 sequences, approximately 5.3% of them seen only once. CDR3 length: 16 residues. V dropped 5 bases and J dropped 5; count of bases not matched to a gene: 11. This clonotype was counted ten times or more. The antigen remains undetermined. The sample comprised whole blood. The rearrangement links TRBV12-3 or TRBV12-4 to TRBJ2-1; 8 bases agree with TRBD2. This receptor was identified in an adult who was a healthcare worker with PCR-confirmed SARS-CoV-2 infection or an uninfected control (not recorded which). Here the CDR3 reads CASSHRGGLRNNEQFF. DNA for the CDR3: TGTGCCAGCAGTCACCGGGGGGGTCTGCGTAACAATGAGCAGTTCTTC.